This TCR beta chain emerged from a study of a mutant IDH1 vaccine in newly diagnosed glioma. For the study at large: Receipt of radiotherapy, temozolomide, or both preceded the study, and most received both. Overall study findings and caveats: The vaccine induced immune responses, and these occurred in 93.3% of patients. Alterations occurring in top peripheral T cell clonotypes seemed unrelated to pseudoprogression.

Here immunoSEQ multiplex PCR was the method, and the copy in TCRdb shows in-frame clones only, minus some. The table includes tens of thousands of clones, 79% detected once. Comment on this clone: Its antigen is as yet unknown.

Time point reported: baseline, week 1 (first vaccination visit). Noted treatment: pre-vaccination baseline after standard-of-care therapy. The donors had new WHO grade 3 or 4 astrocytomas; these were IDH1-mutant and ATRX-lost. The sequence was obtained from a man between 45 and 60 years old with glioma. The source material was PBMCs, sampled from a glioma patient treated with radiotherapy, temozolomide or both.

The CDR3 bases are TGTGCCAGCAGTCGGGGTACGGGAGATACGCAGTATTTT. Translation: CASSRGTGDTQYF. The gene calls are TRBV6-5 and TRBJ2-3, with D perhaps TRBD2 (5 bases). The V gene lost 5 bases and the J gene lost 5 bases, with 11 bases spanning the gap. The CDR3 spans 13 residues. Germline V gene data show CDR1 as MNHEY and CDR2 as SVGAGI.